Listed below are T cell receptor beta chains from one sample, sequenced in a study of cytomegalovirus exposure and HLA in healthy donors. Only in-frame clones appear in the TCRdb table, and some are missing; sequencing was by immunoSEQ multiplex PCR. The sample lists 210,000 or so clones, about 74% seen once, with around 15% in the top ten. The sequencing sample was made of PBMCs. These receptors came from a middle-aged man in good health and CMV-seronegative. Both conserved end residues are part of each CDR3. Each record gives: V gene, CDR3 length, J gene, D gene, clone size, CDR3 protein, CDR3 DNA. D genes are given only for firm matches. Size is stated for part of the rows, as once, few or many counts, or as a class when the clone is expanded.

>TRBV27|14|TRBJ2-7|TRBD1|.
CASSLGQGWYEQYF
TGTGCCAGCAGTTTAGGACAGGGTTGGTACGAGCAGTACTTC
>TRBV18|14|TRBJ1-1|TRBD1|.
CASSLGQGNTEAFF
TGTGCCAGCTCCCTAGGACAGGGGAACACTGAAGCTTTCTTT
>TRBV7-3|13|TRBJ2-7|TRBD1|.
CASSLGTEYEQYF
TGTGCCAGCAGCCTCGGGACAGAATACGAGCAGTACTTC
>TRBV2|13|TRBJ1-5|.|once
CASIRAEGEPQHF
TGTGCCAGCATAAGGGCAGAAGGGGAGCCCCAGCATTTT
>TRBV7-2|15|TRBJ1-5|TRBD1|few
CASSPEGQGRQPQHF
TGTGCCAGCAGCCCCGAAGGACAGGGTCGTCAGCCCCAGCATTTT
>TRBV7-8|15|TRBJ1-2|TRBD1|.
CASSLASTGDYGYTF
TGTGCCAGCAGCTTAGCGTCGACAGGGGACTATGGCTACACCTTC
>TRBV19|13|TRBJ1-1|.|.
CASSIIGGEGAFF
TGTGCCAGTAGTATAATTGGAGGGGAAGGAGCTTTCTTT
>TRBV6-5|12|TRBJ2-2|.|few
CAARGNTGELFF
TGTGCCGCCAGGGGGAACACCGGGGAGCTGTTTTTT
>TRBV4-3|15|TRBJ1-1|.|.
CASSQAQRGNTEAFF
TGCGCCAGCAGCCAAGCCCAACGCGGGAACACTGAAGCTTTCTTT
>TRBV7-9|15|TRBJ2-7|.|.
CASSSRLGNSYEQYF
TGTGCCAGCAGCTCCAGGTTGGGCAACTCCTACGAGCAGTACTTC
>TRBV12-2|13|TRBJ2-7|.|.
CASPGDSSYEQYF
TGTGCATCTCCGGGGGACAGCTCCTACGAGCAGTACTTC
>TRBV2|13|TRBJ1-4|TRBD1|.
CASSGQGAGKLFF
TGTGCCAGCAGTGGACAGGGGGCGGGAAAACTGTTTTTT
>TRBV20-1|11|TRBJ2-7|.|.
CSGLATYEQYF
TGCAGCGGTCTAGCGACCTACGAGCAGTACTTC
>TRBV6-5|12|TRBJ2-5|.|.
CASLTPQGGQYF
TGTGCCAGCCTAACGCCACAGGGAGGGCAGTACTTC
>TRBV21-1|15|TRBJ2-1|.|.
CASSKDSVSYNEQFF
TGTGCCAGCAGCAAGGATAGCGTCTCCTACAATGAGCAGTTCTTC
>TRBV7-9|14|TRBJ2-7|.|.
CSSSLEFSPYEQYF
TGTTCCAGCAGCTTAGAATTCTCCCCCTACGAGCAGTACTTC
>TRBV10-1|18|TRBJ1-5|TRBD1|.
CASSERVRTGGANQPQHF
TGCGCCAGCAGTGAGCGAGTTAGGACAGGGGGCGCGAATCAGCCCCAGCATTTT
>TRBV14|22|TRBJ1-2|.|.
CASSQFRGDPPPGYPLLPGYTF
TGTGCCAGCAGCCAATTTCGGGGGGACCCGCCTCCCGGATACCCTCTCCTGCCGGGCTACACCTTC
>TRBV4-1|16|TRBJ2-5|TRBD1|.
CASSQGLDRGLKTQYF
TGCGCCAGCAGCCAAGGGCTGGACAGGGGGCTAAAGACCCAGTACTTC
>TRBV11-2|14|TRBJ1-1|TRBD1|.
CASSPTDRGARAFF
TGTGCCAGCAGCCCCACCGACAGGGGTGCAAGAGCTTTCTTT
>TRBV18|15|TRBJ1-5|.|.
CASSPTTDSNQPQHF
TGTGCCAGCTCACCGACGACAGATAGCAATCAGCCCCAGCATTTT
>TRBV7-2|14|TRBJ1-1|.|few
CASSFSDSNTEAFF
TGTGCCAGCAGCTTCTCGGACTCTAACACTGAAGCTTTCTTT
>TRBV7-9|12|TRBJ1-1|.|once
CASSLPDRPAFF
TGTGCCAGCAGCTTACCAGACAGGCCGGCTTTCTTT
>TRBV30|13|TRBJ1-1|TRBD1|once
CAHRQGMSTEAFF
TGTGCCCACAGACAGGGTATGAGCACTGAAGCTTTCTTT
>TRBV2|15|TRBJ1-5|TRBD1|.
CASILRQGGGQPQHF
TGTGCCAGCATCTTGAGACAGGGGGGAGGACAGCCCCAGCATTTT
>TRBV11-2|14|TRBJ1-2|.|.
CASSLERQGDGYTF
TGTGCCAGCAGCTTAGAAAGGCAGGGCGATGGCTACACCTTC
>TRBV19|14|TRBJ1-2|.|once
CATRDTQTNYGYTF
TGTGCCACCCGGGACACCCAAACTAACTATGGCTACACCTTC
>TRBV30|13|TRBJ2-7|TRBD1|.
CAWDVTGVSEQYF
TGTGCCTGGGACGTTACAGGGGTGAGCGAGCAGTACTTC
>TRBV7-3|15|TRBJ2-6|.|once
CASSFTGSGANVLTF
TGTGCCAGCAGCTTTACAGGGAGCGGGGCCAACGTCCTGACTTTC
>TRBV5-1|15|TRBJ2-3|TRBD1|few
CASREGATFTDTQYF
TGCGCCAGCAGAGAGGGGGCGACCTTCACAGATACGCAGTATTTT
>TRBV7-2|15|TRBJ2-7|TRBD2|.
CASSSWTSGGYEQYF
TGTGCCAGCAGCTCCTGGACTAGCGGGGGATACGAGCAGTACTTC
>TRBV25-1|13|TRBJ2-1|.|once
CASVGGSYNEQFF
TGTGCCAGCGTAGGGGGCTCCTACAATGAGCAGTTCTTC
>TRBV28|14|TRBJ1-3|.|.
CASNRQESGNTIYF
TGTGCCAGCAATAGACAGGAGTCTGGAAACACCATATATTTT
>TRBV9|15|TRBJ1-1|.|.
CASSPEGLRNTEAFF
TGTGCCAGCAGCCCCGAAGGACTGAGGAACACTGAAGCTTTCTTT
>TRBV10-3|16|TRBJ2-3|.|.
CAIRVEGSGSTDTQYF
TGTGCCATCCGCGTCGAGGGTAGCGGAAGCACAGATACGCAGTATTTT
>TRBV7-2|14|TRBJ2-3|TRBD2|.
CASAAAGGVDTQYF
TGTGCCAGCGCCGCGGCGGGAGGTGTAGATACGCAGTATTTT
>TRBV7-9|15|TRBJ1-1|TRBD1|.
CASSLGLDRAGEAFF
TGTGCCAGCAGCTTGGGACTAGACAGGGCGGGTGAAGCTTTCTTT
>TRBV18|16|TRBJ2-5|.|.
CASSPPTPWYQETQYF
TGTGCCAGCTCACCACCCACACCTTGGTACCAAGAGACCCAGTACTTC
>TRBV10-3|16|TRBJ2-1|TRBD2|.
CAISASGMSSYNEQFF
TGTGCCATCAGTGCCAGCGGGATGAGCTCCTACAATGAGCAGTTCTTC
>TRBV2|13|TRBJ1-5|.|.
CASTPNRVQPQHF
TGTGCCAGCACCCCGAACAGGGTTCAGCCCCAGCATTTT
>TRBV6-1|14|TRBJ2-3|.|.
CASSEAGNTDTQYF
TGTGCCAGCAGTGAAGCTGGCAACACAGATACGCAGTATTTT
>TRBV6-6|16|TRBJ2-7|TRBD1|.
CASSYSPGQGSYEQYF
TGTGCCAGCAGTTACAGTCCGGGACAGGGTTCCTACGAGCAGTACTTC
>TRBV7-9|15|TRBJ1-1|.|.
CASSPVGGDITEAFF
TGTGCCAGCAGCCCGGTCGGAGGGGATATCACTGAAGCTTTCTTT